These 7 T cell receptor beta chains were sequenced from one sample in a study of blood T cells in healthy people across ages. The authors ran a second PCR of about 7 to 12 cycles using a sample-barcoded 5' primer and a J-beta primer mix. MiXCR, run by TCRdb on the 5' RACE reads, gives a single entry per CDR3 protein. The repertoire holds about 1.5 million distinct CDR3 sequences, with approximately 42% as singletons. Sequences were obtained from blood. The origin of the receptors is a woman in her late teens or twenties in good health.

This clonotype came up many times. The chain joins TRBV20-1 to TRBJ2-1; no definite D call. Germline V gene lookup returns CDR1 DFQATT and CDR2 SNEGSKA (reference sequence). V lost 0 bases and J lost 1, with 4 bases in between. There are 13 residues in the CDR3. CDR3 nucleotide sequence: TGCAGTGCTAGAGATCGGTCCTACAATGAGCAGTTCTTC. It yields the protein CSARDRSYNEQFF.

This clonotype was seen many times. The chain is built from TRBV7-9 and TRBJ2-3, with D perhaps TRBD1 or TRBD2 (5 bases each). The CDR3 is 15 residues long. Germline loops: CDR1 SEHNR, CDR2 FQNEAQ (reference sequence). Trimming took off 1 base at V and 2 bases at J, with 10 bases between the two ends. CDR3: CASSLDLGTTDTQYF. In nucleotides, the CDR3 is TGTGCCAGCAGCTTAGATCTGGGGACCACAGATACGCAGTATTTT.

For this clonotype: The junction differs from germline at one of its ends, possibly a read error. The V gene is TRBV7-9, the J gene TRBJ2-1, with D possibly being TRBD2 (6 bases). Germline V gene sequence: CDR1 SEHNR, CDR2 FQNEAQ (reference sequence). This CDR3 contains 15 residues. CDR3 DNA sequence: TGTGCCGGCAGCTTACGGGGGAGCTCCTACAATGAGCAGTTCTTC. Translating gives CAGSLRGSSYNEQFF.

There are a few counts of this clonotype. The rearrangement joins TRBV5-1 to TRBJ2-1; the D call may be TRBD1 or TRBD2 (6 bases each). The V end lost 2 bases, the J end lost 3 bases, and 21 bases lay between the germline ends. Germline CDR1 and CDR2: SGHRS and YFSETQ. The CDR3 has 18 amino acids. The DNA of the CDR3 is TGCGCCAGCAGCTTATTACACCCGGGGGCGGAAAACTACAATGAGCAGTTCTTC. This sequence encodes CASSLLHPGAENYNEQFF.

This clonotype was counted a single time. This chain links TRBV5-1 with TRBJ1-2; 10 bases line up with TRBD1. Germline CDR1 SGHRS, CDR2 YFSETQ. The CDR3 spans 17 residues. After removal of 2 bases from V and 0 bases from J, the junction contained 7 bases not matched to a gene. The CDR3 is CASSLRDRGPTNYGYTF. Written as DNA, the CDR3 is TGCGCCAGCAGCTTACGGGACAGGGGACCTACTAACTATGGCTACACCTTC. The full variable domain, its missing parts supplied by reference TRBV5-1 and TRBJ1-2, is KAGVTQTPRYLIKTRGQQVTLSCSPISGHRSVSWYQQTPGQGLQFLFEYFSETQRNKGNFPGRFSGRQFSNSRSEMNVSTLELGDSALYLCASSLRDRGPTNYGYTFGSGTRLTVV.

J is TRBJ2-1 and V is TRBV28, with TRBD1 identical over 8 bases. The trim removed 4 bases at V and 5 bases at J, leaving 7 bases unmatched. Germline V CDR1 and CDR2: MDHEN, SYDVKM. The CDR3 is made up of 15 amino acids. CDR3 in amino acids: CASSSNRGEDNEQFF. CDR3 nucleotide sequence: TGTGCCAGCAGTTCCAACAGGGGGGAGGACAATGAGCAGTTCTTC.

There are a few counts of this clonotype. V gene TRBV29-1 combines with J gene TRBJ2-1, with TRBD2 matching 7 bases. Trimming removed 0 bases from V and 3 bases from J; junction bases left unmatched: 11. CDR3 length equals 17 residues. The germline CDR1 and CDR2 sequences are SQVTM and ANQGSEA. CDR3 sequence: CSVEDRAGRDYYNEQFF. DNA for the CDR3: TGCAGCGTTGAAGATCGGGCGGGGCGGGACTACTACAATGAGCAGTTCTTC.